This T cell receptor (beta chain) emerged from a study of T cell responses to AZD1222 COVID-19 vaccine. Study as a whole: Analysis merged second doses at about 4 or about 12 weeks. Points from the study as a whole: Donors were largely white British and mainly female; clonal diversity was possibly underestimated.

Trimming shortened V by 3 bases and J by 4 bases, and 9 bases separated the two germline ends. Per the germline V gene, CDR1 is SGHVS and CDR2 is FQNEAQ. The CDR3 consists of 13 residues. TCRdb's table, derived via immunoSEQ multiplex PCR, lists solely in-frame clones and lacks some. The table has 200,000 or so clones, 88% seen once; the top ten hold 7.5% to 9.5%. Regarding this clone: No antigen is known for it.

The TCR comes from an adult in good health. The V gene is TRBV7-8, the J gene TRBJ1-1, with D tentatively TRBD1 (6 bases). The specimen was peripheral blood, collected on day 0 of AZD1222 vaccination. The CDR3 DNA follows: TGTGCCAGCAGCTTCACAGGGATCACTGAAGCTTTCTTT. Translated, it gives CASSFTGITEAFF.